Presented here are 18 T cell receptor beta chains from one specimen sequenced in a study of STAT5B mutations in CD4+ large granular lymphocyte leukemia. Here immunoSEQ multiplex PCR was the method, and the copy in TCRdb shows in-frame clones only, minus some. The sample yields 30,000 to 40,000 clones, about 85% seen once. The sequenced sample was CD4+ T cells from blood buffy coats. The origin of the receptors is a human donor in good health.

The chain employs TRBV5-1 and TRBJ2-2; the D is unclear. V lost 0 bases to trimming and J lost 2 bases, with 5 bases between them. Germline V gene lookup returns CDR1 SGHRS and CDR2 YFSETQ. The CDR3 loop spans 14 amino acids. The CDR3 region has the DNA TGCGCCAGCAGCTTGGCCGGTAACACCGGGGAGCTGTTTTTT. Amino acid sequence: CASSLAGNTGELFF.

This clone was detected only once. The V and J genes are TRBV9 and TRBJ2-1; D is unresolved. CDR3 length equals 15 residues. Looked up from germline, CDR1 is SGDLS and CDR2 is YYNGEE. V gave up 3 bases and J gave up 6 bases, with 16 bases separating them. CDR3 nucleotides: TGTGCCAGCAGCGCCAGCTCGAAAAGGTCCAATGAGCAGTTCTTC. Translation gives CASSASSKRSNEQFF.

The V and J genes are TRBV6-1 and TRBJ2-7; 8 nucleotides agree with TRBD1. Germline V CDR1 and CDR2: MNHNS, SASEGT. The CDR3 contains 15 residues. J gave up 5 bases and V 1 base, and 7 bases lay outside the gene matches. In nucleotides, the CDR3 is TGTGCCAGCAGTGAAGAAGACAGGGGAGTAGACGAGCAGTACTTC. Encoded protein: CASSEEDRGVDEQYF.

The genes are TRBV5-4 and TRBJ2-2, with D possibly being TRBD1 or TRBD2 (5 bases each). The CDR3 extends over 16 amino acids. From germline, CDR1 is SGHNT and CDR2 YYREEE (reference sequence). Trimming left V 0 bases short and J 0 bases short, with 9 bases between. The CDR3 loop is CASSLAGPSNTGELFF. CDR3 DNA sequence: TGTGCCAGCAGCTTGGCGGGACCCTCGAACACCGGGGAGCTGTTTTTT.

A few counts support this clone. The gene calls are TRBV28 and TRBJ2-7; a weak D match, TRBD1 (5 bases). V lost 7 bases, J lost 2 bases, and 12 bases lay in between. The CDR3 is 13 amino acids. Germline V CDR1 and CDR2: MDHEN, SYDVKM. The CDR3 sequence: CASTGKGAYEQYF. CDR3 coding DNA: TGTGCCAGCACCGGTAAAGGGGCCTACGAGCAGTACTTC.

This clone was counted only a few times. This sequence joins TRBV6-1 and TRBJ2-4, with unresolved D. V shed 0 bases and J shed 8 bases, with 14 bases lying between them. This CDR3 contains 15 residues. From germline, CDR1 is MNHNS and CDR2 SASEGT. The CDR3 region has the DNA TGTGCCAGCAGTGAAGCGCGGCCCCCTGGGGACATTCAGTACTTC. This gives the protein CASSEARPPGDIQYF.

The chain has TRBV7-2 and TRBJ1-5; D is uncertain. V lost 3 bases, J lost 0 bases, and 9 bases lay in between. The CDR3 length is 15 residues. Germline CDR1 SGHTA, CDR2 FQGNSA. The CDR3 loop reads CASSLSVNSNQPQHF. The DNA for the CDR3 is TGTGCCAGCAGCTTGTCAGTGAATAGCAATCAGCCCCAGCATTTT.

This chain connects TRBV27 to TRBJ2-1, with 10 nucleotides matching TRBD2. Germline CDR1 and CDR2: MNHEY and SMNVEV (reference sequence). This CDR3 is 15 amino acids long. Losses at the gene ends were 3 bases for V and 7 bases for J; bases not matched to a gene: 6. The CDR3: CASSFRLAGANEQFF. The CDR3 DNA reads as TGTGCCAGCAGTTTTCGTCTAGCGGGAGCAAATGAGCAGTTCTTC.

This chain uses TRBV19 with TRBJ2-1; 9 bases fit TRBD1. The CDR3 runs 13 residues. Germline CDR1 reads LNHDA; CDR2 reads SQIVND (reference sequence). The V and J ends lost 1 base and 10 bases, in that order; junction bases with no gene match: 2. The CDR3 DNA is TGTGCCAGTAGTATAGCCGGACAGGGGGAGCAGTTCTTC. Protein sequence: CASSIAGQGEQFF. Variable domain in full (rest from reference TRBV19 and TRBJ2-1): DGGITQSPKYLFRKEGQNVTLSCEQNLNHDAMYWYRQDPGQGLRLIYYSQIVNDFQKGDIAEGYSVSREKKESFPLTVTSAQKNPTAFYLCASSIAGQGEQFFGPGTRLTVL.

The chain joins TRBV9 to TRBJ2-2; no clear D. V was cut by 3 bases and J by 3 bases, with 6 bases left in between. The CDR3 runs 13 residues. The V gene's germline CDR1 is SGDLS and CDR2 YYNGEE. CDR3 sequence: CASSAADTGELFF. Written as DNA, the CDR3 is TGTGCCAGCAGCGCGGCGGACACCGGGGAGCTGTTTTTT.

The chain joins TRBV7-2 to TRBJ2-2; 8 nucleotides align to TRBD2. The junction had 5 bases not matched to a gene; V was cut back by 5 bases and J by 3 bases. The CDR3 consists of 15 residues. Germline assignment: CDR1 SGHTA and CDR2 FQGNSA. The CDR3 DNA sequence: TGTGCCAGCAGCCCCAGCGGGAGTCACACCGGGGAGCTGTTTTTT. It codes for CASSPSGSHTGELFF.

The rearrangement joins TRBV7-9 to TRBJ2-3; the D is unclear. The V and J ends lost 4 bases and 11 bases respectively, with 13 bases between them. The CDR3 covers 12 residues. Germline CDR1 is SEHNR and CDR2 is FQNEAQ (reference sequence). The CDR3 nucleotides are TGTGCCAGCAGCTCCGATGGGTATGGGCAGTATTTT. It translates to CASSSDGYGQYF.

The V call is TRBV28, the J call TRBJ2-4; D is ambiguous. The length of the CDR3 is 12 residues. The germline CDR1 and CDR2 sequences are MDHEN and SYDVKM. Deletions cut 2 bases from V and 7 bases from J, with 6 bases between. The CDR3 reads CASSLLGNIQYF. For the CDR3, the DNA is TGTGCCAGCAGTTTACTGGGGAACATTCAGTACTTC.

The rearrangement uses TRBV6-5 and TRBJ2-3, with D unresolved. Trimming pared 2 bases from V and 4 bases from J, leaving 13 bases between. The V gene's germline CDR1 is MNHEY and CDR2 SVGAGI. This CDR3 is 15 amino acids long. CDR3 in DNA: TGTGCCAGCAGTTACGGTCACAGTGTGCCAGATACGCAGTATTTT. Encoded protein: CASSYGHSVPDTQYF.

This sequence joins TRBV7-9 and TRBJ1-5; D remains unclear. Germline V gives CDR1 SEHNR, CDR2 FQNEAQ (reference sequence). V lost 1 base to trimming and J lost 4 bases, with 8 bases between them. The CDR3 is 14 residues long. The CDR3: CASSLGQSNQPQHF. The CDR3 nucleotides are TGTGCCAGCAGCTTAGGGCAGAGTAATCAGCCCCAGCATTTT.

The rearrangement joins TRBV7-2 to TRBJ2-1; 12 bases align to TRBD2. The germline gives CDR1 SGHTA, CDR2 FQGNSA. The CDR3 extends over 15 amino acids. Trimming cost V 4 bases and J 6 bases; bases outside gene matches: 4. Here the CDR3 reads CASSSLAGGGNEQFF. The CDR3, as DNA: TGTGCCAGCAGCTCTCTAGCGGGAGGGGGCAATGAGCAGTTCTTC.

The chain couples TRBV28 to TRBJ1-3; D not resolved. The CDR3 runs to 12 residues. In germline, CDR1 is MDHEN, CDR2 SYDVKM. V was pared by 8 bases and J by 0 bases, with 5 bases between. In DNA form, the CDR3 reads TGTGCCAGCCTTGGCTCTGGAAACACCATATATTTT. Its translation: CASLGSGNTIYF. Full variable domain (outside the CDR3, taken from reference TRBV28 and TRBJ1-3): DVKVTQSSRYLVKRTGEKVFLECVQDMDHENMFWYRQDPGLGLRLIYFSYDVKMKEKGDIPEGYSVSREKKERFSLILESASTNQTSMYLCASLGSGNTIYFGEGSWLTVV.

Comments on this clone: The same CDR3 also results from other DNA sequences found in this sample. The chain has TRBV27 and TRBJ1-5; TRBD1 matches 7 bases. The CDR3 totals 14 residues. In germline, CDR1 is MNHEY, CDR2 SMNVEV (reference sequence). V was pared by 6 bases and J by 6 bases, with 8 bases of the junction left unmatched. The CDR3 DNA reads TGTGCCAGCAGCCCTCAGGGGGGAGGTCAGCCCCAGCATTTT. Residues: CASSPQGGGQPQHF.